The 18 T cell receptor beta chains below come from one sample, sequenced in a study of blood T cell repertoires in COVID-19. TCRdb's table, derived via immunoSEQ multiplex PCR, lists solely in-frame clones and lacks some. The sample contains around 150,000 clones, roughly 80% of which appear only once. The sequencing input was PBMCs or T cells enriched from blood (not recorded which). These receptors were taken from a woman aged 55-69 years who had recovered from COVID-19.

Here the CDR3 DNA reads TGTGCCAGCAGTCTACCGCAGGGGACTGAAGCTTTCTTT. Amino acids: CASSLPQGTEAFF. The chain uses TRBV6-5 and TRBJ1-1; D might be TRBD1 (6 bases). Germline lookup yields CDR1 MNHEY and CDR2 SVGAGI. Trimming cost V 5 bases and J 5 bases, with 12 bases left between them. CDR3 length equals 13 residues.

This chain links TRBV10-2 with TRBJ1-2; a possible D gene is TRBD1 (5 bases). Trimming took 2 bases from V and 2 from J, leaving 15 bases between them. There are 16 residues in the CDR3. Per the germline V gene, CDR1 is WSHSY and CDR2 is SAAADI. The CDR3 loop reads CASSENRMRGNYGYTF. For the CDR3, the DNA is TGCGCCAGCAGTGAGAACAGGATGCGGGGGAACTATGGCTACACCTTC.

The rearrangement joins TRBV11-2 to TRBJ2-2; TRBD2 matches at 11 bases. Trimming at V came to 5 bases and at J to 8 bases, leaving 7 bases not matched to a gene. The CDR3 has 15 amino acids. Germline V gene sequence: CDR1 SGHAT, CDR2 FQNNGV. The CDR3 DNA is TGTGCCAGCAGCACCGTAGCGGGGGGGCCAGGGGAGCTGTTTTTT. It codes for CASSTVAGGPGELFF. Variable domain in full (rest from reference TRBV11-2 and TRBJ2-2): EAGVAQSPRYKIIEKRQSVAFWCNPISGHATLYWYQQILGQGPKLLIQFQNNGVVDDSQLPKDRFSAERLKGVDSTLKIQPAKLEDSAVYLCASSTVAGGPGELFFGEGSRLTVL.

The chain carries TRBV11-2 and TRBJ1-2; D may be TRBD1 (6 bases). This CDR3 is built from 16 residues. CDR1 and CDR2 (germline): SGHAT, FQNNGV. Trimming pared 0 bases from V and 4 bases from J, leaving 15 bases between. As DNA, the CDR3 is TGTGCCAGCAGCTTAGATTGGCAGGGGCGCGGCTATGGCTACACCTTC. Protein: CASSLDWQGRGYGYTF. Variable domain in full (rest from reference TRBV11-2 and TRBJ1-2): EAGVAQSPRYKIIEKRQSVAFWCNPISGHATLYWYQQILGQGPKLLIQFQNNGVVDDSQLPKDRFSAERLKGVDSTLKIQPAKLEDSAVYLCASSLDWQGRGYGYTFGSGTRLTVV.

The chain links TRBV6-5 to TRBJ1-2, with 11 positions matching TRBD1. The CDR3 spans 15 residues. Unmatched junction bases numbered 6, after V lost 6 bases and J lost 3 bases. The germline CDR1 and CDR2 sequences are MNHEY and SVGAGI. The CDR3 nucleotides read TGTGCCAGCAGGGCTGGACAGGGGGCGGACTATGGCTACACCTTC. It encodes CASRAGQGADYGYTF.

V is TRBV29-1 and J is TRBJ1-1; D may be TRBD1 (6 bases). CDR3 length: 12 residues. The germline V gene encodes CDR1 SQVTM and CDR2 ANQGSEA. Trimming removed 7 bases from V and 4 bases from J, with 13 bases in between. The CDR3 DNA is TGCAGCGGGCGGGGGGGCCCCACTGAAGCTTTCTTT. Translating it yields CSGRGGPTEAFF. The full variable domain, completed using reference TRBV29-1 and TRBJ1-1, is SAVISQKPSRDICQRGTSLTIQCQVDSQVTMMFWYRQQPGQSLTLIATANQGSEATYESGFVIDKFPISRPNLTFSTLTVSNMSPEDSSIYLCSGRGGPTEAFFGQGTRLTVV.

V is TRBV2 and J is TRBJ2-5, with 11 bases identical to TRBD2. This CDR3 is built from 17 residues. The trim removed 3 bases at V and 4 bases at J, leaving 10 bases unmatched. Germline loops: CDR1 SNHLY, CDR2 FYNNEI. The CDR3 DNA sequence: TGTGCCAGCAGTGAGGGGCATAGCGGGGGGGCGCGAGAGACCCAGTACTTC. Translated, it gives CASSEGHSGGARETQYF. The complete variable domain, with remaining parts taken from reference TRBV2 and TRBJ2-5, reads EPEVTQTPSHQVTQMGQEVILRCVPISNHLYFYWYRQILGQKVEFLVSFYNNEISEKSEIFDDQFSVERPDGSNFTLKIRSTKLEDSAMYFCASSEGHSGGARETQYFGPGTRLLVL.

The genes are TRBV2 and TRBJ2-3; no clear D gene. Germline CDR1 reads SNHLY; CDR2 reads FYNNEI. Between the trimmed V and J ends, which lost 6 bases and 1 base, there was a span of 5 bases. This CDR3 has 12 residues. The CDR3 region is CASSQGTDTQYF. The CDR3 DNA is TGTGCCAGCAGCCAGGGCACAGATACGCAGTATTTT.

The chain combines TRBV4-1 with TRBJ1-4; D is possibly TRBD1 (6 bases). The CDR3 is 16 residues long. With 6 bases removed from V and 3 bases from J, the gap between germline ends came to 17 bases. The V gene's germline CDR1 is MGHRA and CDR2 YSYEKL. The chain's CDR3 is CASREQGFRANEKLFF. The CDR3 DNA reads as TGCGCCAGCAGGGAACAGGGATTTAGGGCTAATGAAAAACTGTTTTTT.

The chain carries TRBV4-1 and TRBJ1-2; no firm D call. The V end was cut by 2 bases, the J end by 6 bases, with 28 bases between. CDR1 is MGHRA, CDR2 YSYEKL, per germline. CDR3 size: 19 residues. The CDR3 region is CASSQKPSVSGPSVDGYTF. The CDR3 bases are TGCGCCAGCAGCCAAAAGCCCTCAGTCTCAGGCCCCTCCGTGGATGGCTACACCTTC.

This rearrangement joins TRBV6-6 to TRBJ1-1; 7 bases align to TRBD1. This CDR3 is built from 15 residues. Germline V gene sequence: CDR1 MNHNY, CDR2 SVGAGI (reference sequence). Trimming cost V 2 bases and J 6 bases; bases outside gene matches: 9. The CDR3 nucleotides are TGTGCCAGCAGTTACGAGACAGGGCCCGGGGCTGAAGCTTTCTTT. Translating it yields CASSYETGPGAEAFF.

CDR3 loop: CASSLEASGYNEQFF. In nucleotides, the CDR3 is TGTGCCAGCAGCTTAGAGGCTAGCGGATACAATGAGCAGTTCTTC. The V call is TRBV11-2, the J call TRBJ2-1; 7 bases match TRBD2. Germline-derived CDR1 and CDR2 are SGHAT and FQNNGV. After removal of 0 bases from V and 4 bases from J, the junction contained 3 bases not matched to a gene. The CDR3 consists of 15 residues.

V and J are TRBV18 and TRBJ1-4, with D possibly matching TRBD1 (6 bases). This CDR3 contains 14 residues. V was cut by 8 bases and J by 3 bases, with 13 bases left in between. Germline loops: CDR1 KGHSH, CDR2 LQKENI. DNA for the CDR3: TGTGCCAGCCACAGGGACACAGCTAATGAAAAACTGTTTTTT. It translates to CASHRDTANEKLFF.

The gene calls are TRBV15 and TRBJ1-5; possible D gene TRBD1, 6 bases. Trimming shortened V by 3 bases and J by 6 bases, and 9 bases separated the two germline ends. The V gene's germline CDR1 is LNHNV and CDR2 YYDKDF (reference sequence). This CDR3 has 13 amino acids. This CDR3 reads CATSSAQGQPQHF. CDR3 sequence (DNA): TGTGCCACCAGCAGTGCACAGGGTCAGCCCCAGCATTTT.

This clone was seen just once. The chain uses TRBV30 and TRBJ2-3; 7 nucleotides line up with TRBD1. The CDR3 covers 14 residues. Per germline, CDR1 GTSNPN and CDR2 SVGIG (reference sequence). With V trimmed by 5 bases and J by 0 bases, 5 bases remained unmatched. The CDR3 protein is CAWDLGQSTDTQYF. In DNA form, the CDR3 reads TGTGCCTGGGATTTGGGACAGAGCACAGATACGCAGTATTTT.

This clone was picked up a small number of times. The rearrangement uses TRBV5-1 and TRBJ2-2, with D uncertain. Per the germline V gene, CDR1 is SGHRS and CDR2 is YFSETQ. This CDR3 is 15 amino acids long. V shed 3 bases and J shed 7 bases, with 16 bases lying between them. DNA of the CDR3: TGCGCCAGCAGCTCCGAAAACTCCCATGGCGGGGAGCTGTTTTTT. As protein: CASSSENSHGGELFF.

This clone has only one observation. The J gene is TRBJ1-1, the V gene TRBV7-2; 7 bases are shared with TRBD1. J gave up 1 base and V 10 bases, and 9 bases lay outside the gene matches. Germline V lookup: CDR1 SGHTA, CDR2 FQGNSA. The CDR3 loop spans 14 amino acids. The CDR3 region is CATSQGPQNTEAFF. The CDR3 bases are TGTGCCACCTCACAGGGGCCCCAGAACACTGAAGCTTTCTTT.

The chain recombines TRBV13 with TRBJ2-5; 10 nucleotides match TRBD2. Looked up from germline, CDR1 is PRHDT and CDR2 is FYEKMQ (reference sequence). V dropped 6 bases and J dropped 2; count of bases not matched to a gene: 12. This CDR3 has 17 residues. The chain's CDR3 is CASSIMVLAGAQETQYF. CDR3 coding DNA: TGTGCCAGCAGTATAATGGTGCTAGCGGGGGCTCAAGAGACCCAGTACTTC.